This T cell receptor beta chain was identified in a study of T cell responses to AZD1222 COVID-19 vaccine. General study results and limits: None of the repertoires were sampled until the peak T cell response had passed.

With V trimmed by 5 bases and J by 3 bases, 11 bases remained unmatched. Germline values: CDR1 MNHEY, CDR2 SMNVEV (reference sequence). The CDR3 covers 16 residues. Remarks on this clone: The antigen remains undetermined.

Method: immunoSEQ multiplex PCR; TCRdb's copy keeps in-frame clones and lacks some. The profile covers 100,000 to 150,000 clones, with 90% appearing a single time and 6.9% taken by the ten largest. The source is an adult in good health. The sample was peripheral blood, taken on day 0 of AZD1222 vaccination. The rearrangement joins TRBV27 to TRBJ2-7; TRBD1 matches at 9 bases. CDR3 protein: CASSPRTGARVYEQYF. The CDR3 DNA is TGTGCCAGCAGTCCTCGGACAGGGGCGAGGGTCTACGAGCAGTACTTC.